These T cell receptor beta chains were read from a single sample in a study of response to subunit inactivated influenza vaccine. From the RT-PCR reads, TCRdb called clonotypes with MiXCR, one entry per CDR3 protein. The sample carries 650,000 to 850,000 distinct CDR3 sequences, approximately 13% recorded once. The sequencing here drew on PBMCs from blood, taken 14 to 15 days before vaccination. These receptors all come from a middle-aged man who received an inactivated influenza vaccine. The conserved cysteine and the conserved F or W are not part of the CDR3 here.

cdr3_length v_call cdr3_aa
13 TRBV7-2 ASSLSTGTGNTIY
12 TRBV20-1 SAPGLAADNEQF
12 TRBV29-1 SVSDGAYNSPLH
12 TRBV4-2 ASRDRGRGNEQF
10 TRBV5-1 ASSIEVNEQF
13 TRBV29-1 SVTPTGGWSDTQY
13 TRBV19 ASTRASGIRRELF
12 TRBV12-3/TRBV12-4 ASSPGGGGYEQY
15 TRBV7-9 ASSLRSGGTRGDTQY
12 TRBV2 ASSEQGVVYGYT
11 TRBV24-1 ATSVGGSQPQH
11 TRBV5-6 ASTGQVYNEQF
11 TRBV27 ASSQRDRGAQY
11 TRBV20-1 SASWQGIWEAF
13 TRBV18 ASSPTAGVKETQY
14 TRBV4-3 ASSTKYRDSNTEAF
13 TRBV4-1 ASSQQEGQDQPQH
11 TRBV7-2 ASTLTGGGEQY